This T cell receptor (beta chain) was captured in a study of T cell changes during pregnancy in multiple sclerosis (dated by TCRdb to between 2017 and 2020). General notes on the study: The study looked at changes in the T cell repertoire across pregnancy in women with multiple sclerosis.

To note about this clone: Its antigen remains unidentified. Within one base of it there is no much larger clone, and no base qualities were kept.

The library was built by means of the immunoSEQ multiplex PCR assay. Sourced from immuneACCESS, this table was stored by TCRdb with only in-frame sequences that have V and J called. A share of the clones is absent; for the studies checked, an unresolved V gene accounts for under half, and the remainder has no known explanation. The sample data list 35,000 to 50,000 clones, and nearly 90% of these were observed just once. The ten most abundant clones make up more than 0.9% of the sample. Measured from the cysteine to the phenylalanine, the CDR3 is 16 residues long. CDR3 DNA is the only sequence kept; it has 48 bases, read in frame from the first base. CDR1 and CDR2 were assigned from the germline V gene (reference sequence) as MNHEY and SMNVEV. Clipping removes 6 bases from V and 7 bases from J, with 12 as the unmatched junction base count.

Recombination joined TRBV27 with TRBJ2-2, and TRBD2 matches 9 of the central bases. The material was CD4+ T cells from peripheral blood mononuclear cells, obtained after pregnancy. The TCR originated in a female donor with multiple sclerosis, enrolled in a pregnancy study. The CDR3 region: CASSGVFAGGYGELFF. The sequence in DNA is TGTGCCAGCAGCGGCGTTTTTGCGGGAGGGTACGGGGAGCTGTTTTTT.